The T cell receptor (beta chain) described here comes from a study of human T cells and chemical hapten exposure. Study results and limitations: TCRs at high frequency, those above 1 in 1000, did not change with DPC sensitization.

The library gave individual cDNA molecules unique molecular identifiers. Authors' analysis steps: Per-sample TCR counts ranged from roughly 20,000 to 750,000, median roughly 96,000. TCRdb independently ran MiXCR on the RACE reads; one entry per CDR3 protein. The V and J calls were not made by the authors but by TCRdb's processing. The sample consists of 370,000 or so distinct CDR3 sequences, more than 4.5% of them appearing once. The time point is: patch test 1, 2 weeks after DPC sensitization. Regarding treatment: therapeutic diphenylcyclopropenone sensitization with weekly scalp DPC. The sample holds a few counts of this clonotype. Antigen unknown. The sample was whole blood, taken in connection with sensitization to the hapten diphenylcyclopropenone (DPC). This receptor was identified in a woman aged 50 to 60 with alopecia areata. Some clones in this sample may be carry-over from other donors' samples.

Written as DNA, the CDR3 is TGTGCCAGCAGTTACGTTGGCGGGAGGGTGACAGATACGCAGTATTTT. As protein: CASSYVGGRVTDTQYF. The chain joins TRBV6-5 to TRBJ2-3; 9 bases line up with TRBD2. The CDR3 spans 16 residues. V lost 2 bases and J lost 3; bases outside the gene matches: 6. The germline CDR1 and CDR2 sequences are MNHEY and SVGAGI.